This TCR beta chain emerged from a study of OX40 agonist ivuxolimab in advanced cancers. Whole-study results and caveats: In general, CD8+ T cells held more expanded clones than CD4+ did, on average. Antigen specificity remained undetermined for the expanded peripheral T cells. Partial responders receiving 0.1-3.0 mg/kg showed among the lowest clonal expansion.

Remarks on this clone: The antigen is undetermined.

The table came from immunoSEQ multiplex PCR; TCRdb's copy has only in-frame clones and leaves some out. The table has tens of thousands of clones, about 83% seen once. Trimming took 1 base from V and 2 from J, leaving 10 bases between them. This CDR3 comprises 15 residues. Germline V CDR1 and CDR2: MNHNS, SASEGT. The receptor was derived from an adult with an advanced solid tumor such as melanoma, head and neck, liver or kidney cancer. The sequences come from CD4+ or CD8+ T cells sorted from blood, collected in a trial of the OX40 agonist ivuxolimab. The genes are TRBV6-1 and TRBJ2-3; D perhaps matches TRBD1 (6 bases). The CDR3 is CASSEEDSDTDTQYF. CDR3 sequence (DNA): TGTGCCAGCAGTGAAGAGGACAGTGACACAGATACGCAGTATTTT.